Listed below are T cell receptor beta chains from one sample, sequenced in a study of glioma-infiltrating T cells. Using its own MiXCR run on the multiplex PCR reads, TCRdb lists one record per CDR3 protein. Of under 200,000 distinct CDR3 sequences listed, around 32% were seen once; the top ten hold 20%. Sequencing was done on a sample of glioma tissue, nonneoplastic brain tissue, or PBMCs (not recorded which). These receptors were taken from a human donor with low-grade glioma or glioblastoma, undergoing nonglioma brain surgery, or in good health (not recorded which). CDR3s include the opening cysteine and the closing phenylalanine or tryptophan. A D gene is named only where the DNA matches it firmly. Clone size, where shown, is once, few, many, or a class for clones that have expanded.

v_gene	abundance	j_gene	d_gene	CDR3aa	CDR3nt
TRBV14	many	TRBJ2-1	NA	CASSPFPAYNEQFF	TGTGCCAGCAGCCCTTTTCCGGCCTACAATGAGCAGTTCTTC
TRBV2	NA	TRBJ2-7	TRBD1	CASSEASYFTGTATYEQYF	TGTGCCAGCAGTGAAGCGTCGTATTTCACCGGGACAGCGACCTACGAGCAGTACTTC
TRBV3-1	many	TRBJ1-1	NA	CASSQEVGSDVGAFF	TGTGCCAGCAGCCAAGAAGTAGGGTCCGATGTTGGAGCTTTCTTT
TRBV18	few	TRBJ2-1	NA	CASSPNRVNEQFF	TGTGCCAGCTCACCAAACAGGGTCAATGAGCAGTTCTTC
TRBV15	once	TRBJ2-5	NA	CATSSSRPWASQYF	TGTGCCACCAGCAGCTCCCGCCCGTGGGCATCCCAGTACTTC
TRBV3-1	many	TRBJ2-7	NA	CASSLGPAGNEQYF	TGTGCCAGCAGCCTGGGCCCCGCCGGAAACGAGCAGTACTTC
TRBV7-9	NA	TRBJ2-2	NA	CASSRAGDNTGELFF	TGTGCCAGCAGCCGGGCAGGGGATAACACCGGGGAGCTGTTTTTT
TRBV6-2/TRBV6-3	many	TRBJ2-7	TRBD1	CASSYSTGGNSYEQYF	TGTGCCAGCAGTTACTCGACAGGGGGAAACTCCTACGAGCAGTACTTC
TRBV5-1	few	TRBJ2-1	NA	CASSFLQGGYNEQFF	TGCGCCAGCAGCTTCCTACAGGGAGGTTACAATGAGCAGTTCTTC
TRBV10-3	NA	TRBJ2-1	TRBD1	CAISPGQGGGYNEQFF	TGTGCCATCAGTCCCGGACAGGGAGGCGGCTACAATGAGCAGTTCTTC
TRBV18	few	TRBJ2-7	TRBD2	CASSPPSGNYEQYF	TGTGCCAGCTCACCACCGAGCGGGAACTACGAGCAGTACTTC
TRBV4-3	NA	TRBJ2-7	NA	CASSQGLLREVGSYEQYF	TGCGCCAGCAGCCAAGGATTACTCAGGGAAGTGGGGTCCTACGAGCAGTACTTC
TRBV20-1	NA	TRBJ2-7	NA	CSARVQGSYEQYF	TGCAGTGCTAGGGTGCAGGGCTCCTACGAGCAGTACTTC
TRBV20-1	many	TRBJ1-1	TRBD1	CSARDQGASTEAFF	TGCAGTGCTAGAGATCAGGGGGCTAGCACTGAAGCTTTCTTT
TRBV10-3	few	TRBJ2-5	NA	CATERGGEETQYF	TGTGCCACCGAGAGGGGGGGTGAAGAGACCCAGTACTTC
TRBV20-1	many	TRBJ1-1	NA	CSAGVGANTEAFF	TGCAGTGCGGGGGTGGGAGCGAACACTGAAGCTTTCTTT
TRBV28	many	TRBJ1-5	NA	CASTTGMEPQHF	TGTGCCAGCACCACAGGGATGGAGCCCCAGCATTTT
TRBV7-6	many	TRBJ2-5	TRBD2	CASSLGIAGSQETQYF	TGTGCCAGCAGCTTAGGAATAGCGGGCTCGCAAGAGACCCAGTACTTC
TRBV5-8	NA	TRBJ2-5	NA	CASSLGRQQDTQYF	TGTGCCAGCAGCTTGGGACGTCAACAAGATACCCAGTACTTC
TRBV28	many	TRBJ2-7	NA	CASSTPPGLPIYEQYF	TGTGCCAGCAGTACCCCACCGGGACTGCCAATCTACGAGCAGTACTTC
TRBV7-2	many	TRBJ2-5	TRBD2	CASSPVLGLQETQYF	TGTGCCAGCAGCCCAGTGTTGGGACTACAAGAGACCCAGTACTTC
TRBV19	NA	TRBJ2-1	NA	CASSILADLFYNEQFF	TGTGCCAGTAGTATATTGGCGGACCTATTCTACAATGAGCAGTTCTTC
TRBV19	many	TRBJ1-5	NA	CASSIGARNQPQHF	TGTGCCAGCAGTATCGGGGCCCGCAATCAGCCCCAGCATTTT
TRBV7-2	many	TRBJ2-3	TRBD2	CASSLAWSGRGDTQYF	TGTGCCAGCAGCTTAGCGTGGAGCGGGAGGGGCGATACGCAGTATTTT